The 28 T cell receptor beta chains in this list originate from one sample, sequenced in a study of T cells after posttransplantation cyclophosphamide. Measured with immunoSEQ multiplex PCR; TCRdb has only the in-frame clones, and not every one. The sample consists of roughly 1,600 clones, roughly 67% of them appearing once. Cyclophosphamide on days +3 and +4 followed busulfan-fludarabine conditioning and a marrow graft. The specimen comprised CD8+ T cells sorted from PBMCs, sampled after allogeneic stem cell transplant with posttransplant cyclophosphamide. The receptors derive from a male patient younger than 45 who received an allogeneic stem cell transplant from a related donor, was CMV-positive, and had acute GVHD only. T cells may partly derive from the graft donor.

The chain recombines TRBV5-4 with TRBJ1-2, with a tentative D call TRBD1 (5 bases). The V gene lost 4 bases and the J gene lost 5 bases, with 15 bases spanning the gap. Germline lookup yields CDR1 SGHNT and CDR2 YYREEE (reference sequence). This CDR3 region has 14 residues. CDR3 residues: CASSLGYGGYGYTF. CDR3 DNA: TGTGCCAGCAGCCTTGGGTACGGGGGGTATGGCTACACCTTC.

V is TRBV4-1 and J is TRBJ2-1; D gene ambiguous. CDR1 is MGHRA and CDR2 is YSYEKL in the germline V gene. V was clipped by 0 bases and J by 9 bases, with 9 bases between them. The CDR3 extends over 13 amino acids. CDR3 DNA sequence: TGCGCCAGCAGCCAAGATACCTCCAGTGAGCAGTTCTTC. It codes for CASSQDTSSEQFF.

This clone is classed as large. Other DNA sequences from this sample encode an identical CDR3 as well. V gene TRBV2 combines with J gene TRBJ1-6; a weak D match, TRBD1 (5 bases). CDR1 SNHLY and CDR2 FYNNEI come from the germline V gene. With 0 bases removed from V and 12 bases from J, the gap between germline ends came to 15 bases. The CDR3 spans 15 residues. The CDR3 reads CASSEALPGMVPLHF. The CDR3 DNA reads as TGTGCCAGCAGTGAAGCGCTTCCAGGGATGGTACCCCTCCACTTT.

The chain combines TRBV7-8 with TRBJ2-5; a possible D gene is TRBD2 (5 bases). Germline V lookup: CDR1 SGHVS, CDR2 FQNEAQ. The CDR3 totals 15 residues. The germline V and J ends were trimmed by 4 bases and 0 bases, with 12 bases remaining between them. The CDR3 protein is CASSSARGNQETQYF. For the CDR3, the DNA is TGTGCCAGCAGCTCCGCCCGGGGTAACCAAGAGACCCAGTACTTC.

This rearrangement joins TRBV13 to TRBJ1-4; tentatively, D is TRBD1 (5 bases). Trimming left V 8 bases short and J 5 bases short, with 9 bases between. Per germline, CDR1 PRHDT and CDR2 FYEKMQ (reference sequence). This CDR3 region has 12 residues. The CDR3 loop reads CASRQLNEKLFF. CDR3 DNA sequence: TGTGCCAGCCGACAGTTAAATGAAAAACTGTTTTTT.

V and J are TRBV7-2 and TRBJ2-3; TRBD2 agrees at 16 bases. The V gene end was trimmed by 4 bases and the J gene end by 5 bases; junction bases not matched to a gene: 6. The CDR3 spans 17 residues. Germline lookup yields CDR1 SGHTA and CDR2 FQGNSA. The DNA of the CDR3 is TGTGCCAGCAGCTCGGGACTAGCGGGGGGGCTCGGAGATACGCAGTATTTT. Residues: CASSSGLAGGLGDTQYF.

This clone was counted a few times. The rearrangement links TRBV10-2 to TRBJ2-2; maybe TRBD1 (5 bases). CDR1 is WSHSY and CDR2 is SAAADI in the germline V gene. The V end lost 7 bases, the J end lost 4 bases, and 13 bases lay between the germline ends. The CDR3 length is 14 residues. The CDR3 DNA is TGCGCCAGCACGGTAGGGGTTATCACCGGGGAGCTGTTTTTT. It yields the protein CASTVGVITGELFF.

The gene calls are TRBV7-8 and TRBJ2-7; TRBD2 is a possible D gene (7 bases). V was trimmed by 7 bases and J by 5 bases, leaving 15 bases between them. Looked up from germline, CDR1 is SGHVS and CDR2 is FQNEAQ. The CDR3 consists of 13 residues. The CDR3 is CASTGGAFNEQYF. Here the CDR3 DNA reads TGTGCCAGCACTGGGGGGGCTTTCAACGAGCAGTACTTC.

Comment on this clone: An end of the junction differs from the germline gene, which may be a read error. The J gene is TRBJ1-6, the V gene TRBV5-6; tentatively, D is TRBD1 (6 bases). CDR1 is SGHDT, CDR2 YYEEEE, per germline. The CDR3 runs to 19 residues. CDR3 in amino acids: CASSGGVAAFSSYNSPLPF. The CDR3 bases are TGTGCCAGCAGTGGGGGCGTCGCAGCCTTCAGCTCCTATAATTCCCCCCTCCCCTTT.

The chain uses TRBV5-6 and TRBJ2-7; possible D gene TRBD1, 6 bases. V lost 4 bases, J lost 1 base, and 6 bases lay in between. The CDR3 has 12 amino acids. Germline CDR1 SGHDT, CDR2 YYEEEE. The CDR3 region has the DNA TGTGCCAGCAGCACAGGGTCCTACGAGCAGTACTTC. Encoded protein: CASSTGSYEQYF.

There are a few counts of this clone. An end of the junction does not agree with germline; a read error may underlie this. This rearrangement joins TRBV10-1 to TRBJ1-6; TRBD1 matches 7 bases. Germline V gives CDR1 WNHNN, CDR2 SYGVQD (reference sequence). The length of the CDR3 is 17 residues. The CDR3 DNA reads TGCGCCAGCAGTGAACCCAGGGGGTATCCCTATAATTCACCCCTCCCCTTT. Its translation is CASSEPRGYPYNSPLPF.

The chain joins TRBV11-3 to TRBJ2-2; D not certain. The V end was cut by 5 bases, the J end by 2 bases, with 3 bases between. CDR3 size: 12 residues. The V gene's germline CDR1 is SGHNT and CDR2 YENEEA. CDR3 loop: CASSPNTGELFF. In DNA form, the CDR3 reads TGTGCCAGCAGCCCAAACACCGGGGAGCTGTTTTTT.

This clone was seen more than once but under ten times. V is TRBV6-6 and J is TRBJ2-3, with 9 bases that match TRBD2. The J segment lost 1 base and the V segment lost 6 bases, leaving 5 bases of the junction unmatched. Germline V CDR1 and CDR2: MNHNY, SVGAGI (reference sequence). The CDR3 runs 15 residues. CDR3 loop: CASRTGLAGTDTQYF. CDR3 bases: TGTGCCAGCAGGACGGGACTAGCCGGCACAGATACGCAGTATTTT.

A few counts support this clone. The chain recombines TRBV4-2 with TRBJ2-3; D possibly corresponds to TRBD2 (6 bases). CDR1 and CDR2 (germline): LGHNA, YNFKEQ. Deletions cut 4 bases from V and 6 bases from J, with 17 bases between. This CDR3 region has 15 residues. The CDR3 DNA reads TGTGCCAGCAGCCCACCGACGGGGGAGAGGGATACGCAGTATTTT. The encoded protein is CASSPPTGERDTQYF.

As regards this clone: One junction end disagrees with the germline gene, perhaps due to a read error. This chain links TRBV4-3 with TRBJ2-6, with a weak D call TRBD1 (6 bases). The CDR3 totals 22 residues. From germline, CDR1 is LGHNA and CDR2 YSLEER. The CDR3 bases are TGCGCCAGCAGCCAAGATCTTATGACGGTGGACAGTTTATTTTCTGGGTCCAACGTCCTGACTTTC. It translates to CASSQDLMTVDSLFSGSNVLTF.

V gene TRBV27 combines with J gene TRBJ2-7; possibly TRBD2 for D (7 bases). The germline V and J ends were trimmed by 8 bases and 5 bases, with 19 bases remaining between them. The CDR3 loop spans 14 amino acids. CDR1 and CDR2 from the germline V gene are MNHEY and SMNVEV (reference sequence). In DNA, the CDR3 is TGTGCCAGCGCATCTGGGGGGGCTTGGGACGAGCAGTACTTC. Protein: CASASGGAWDEQYF.

The gene calls are TRBV14 and TRBJ1-1; D gene unclear. The germline CDR1 and CDR2 sequences are SGHDN and FVKESK. CDR3 size: 14 residues. Trimming shortened V by 0 bases and J by 4 bases, and 9 bases separated the two germline ends. The CDR3 reads CASSQEGRSTEAFF. CDR3 sequence (DNA): TGTGCCAGCAGCCAAGAGGGCAGGTCCACTGAAGCTTTCTTT.

The chain links TRBV4-1 to TRBJ2-7, with D hard to call. Trimming took 1 base from V and 3 from J, leaving 16 bases between them. The germline V gene encodes CDR1 MGHRA and CDR2 YSYEKL. CDR3 length equals 16 residues. The CDR3 spells CASSQGVSPNYYEQYF. CDR3 DNA sequence: TGCGCCAGCAGCCAAGGGGTCTCACCAAACTACTACGAGCAGTACTTC.

The chain joins TRBV5-6 to TRBJ1-2; perhaps TRBD1 as D (6 bases). From germline, CDR1 is SGHDT and CDR2 YYEEEE. The CDR3 runs to 13 residues. Trimming left V 3 bases short and J 4 bases short, with 10 bases between. The CDR3 region has the DNA TGTGCCAGCAGCTCACAGGGTTCCTATGGCTACACCTTC. Residues: CASSSQGSYGYTF.

The rearrangement uses TRBV11-1 and TRBJ2-7; 7 bases map to TRBD1. The CDR3 has 15 residues. CDR1 SGHAT and CDR2 FQDESV come from the germline V gene (reference sequence). V lost 5 bases, J lost 3 bases, and 10 bases stayed unmatched. The CDR3 bases are TGTGCCAGCAGCCCGAGGGACAGAGCATTCTACGAGCAGTACTTC. Translating it yields CASSPRDRAFYEQYF.

This chain connects TRBV4-1 to TRBJ2-1; 11 positions match TRBD2. The germline V gene encodes CDR1 MGHRA and CDR2 YSYEKL. The trim removed 4 bases at V and 8 bases at J, leaving 13 bases unmatched. This CDR3 is built from 17 residues. The CDR3 sequence is CASSPLAGGLGGDEQFF. DNA of the CDR3: TGCGCCAGCAGCCCTCTAGCGGGGGGCCTCGGTGGGGATGAGCAGTTCTTC.

This sequence joins TRBV14 and TRBJ2-7; TRBD1 agrees at 9 bases. CDR3 length: 16 residues. The germline V gene has CDR1 SGHDN and CDR2 FVKESK. V was pared by 0 bases and J by 2 bases, with 5 bases of the junction left unmatched. The CDR3 region has the DNA TGTGCCAGCAGCCAAGATAGGCGGACAGGGGCCTACGAGCAGTACTTC. As protein: CASSQDRRTGAYEQYF.

This chain uses TRBV7-2 with TRBJ1-2; D gene ambiguous. With 5 bases removed from V and 6 bases from J, the gap between germline ends came to 10 bases. Germline CDR1 and CDR2: SGHTA and FQGNSA. CDR3 size: 12 residues. The CDR3 sequence: CASSPRTDGYTF. As DNA, the CDR3 is TGTGCCAGCAGCCCGCGGACTGATGGCTACACCTTC. Drawing the rest from reference TRBV7-2 and TRBJ1-2, the complete variable domain is GAGVSQSPSNKVTEKGKDVELRCDPISGHTALYWYRQSLGQGLEFLIYFQGNSAPDKSGLPSDRFSAERTGGSVSTLTIQRTQQEDSAVYLCASSPRTDGYTFGSGTRLTVV.

This clone was counted a few times. The rearrangement joins TRBV10-2 to TRBJ2-3; 9 positions match TRBD1. Trimming took 10 bases from V and 4 from J; bases not matched to a gene: 9. The germline V gene has CDR1 WSHSY and CDR2 SAAADI. This CDR3 is 14 amino acids long. The CDR3 region is CATLSTGGADTQYF. The CDR3 nucleotides are TGCGCCACCCTAAGTACAGGGGGCGCAGATACGCAGTATTTT.

The chain couples TRBV13 to TRBJ1-3; D unclear. V was shortened by 2 bases and J by 4 bases, with 3 bases between the two germline ends. Germline V gene data show CDR1 as PRHDT and CDR2 as FYEKMQ (reference sequence). This CDR3 contains 12 residues. CDR3 sequence: CASSLQGNTIYF. Here the CDR3 DNA reads TGTGCCAGCAGCTTACAGGGAAACACCATATATTTT.

The rearrangement links TRBV5-6 to TRBJ1-5; 9 bases are shared with TRBD1. With V trimmed by 0 bases and J by 0 bases, 7 bases remained unmatched. Germline CDR1 is SGHDT and CDR2 is YYEEEE. This CDR3 has 18 amino acids. As DNA, the CDR3 is TGTGCCAGCAGCTTGGCGGGGGACAGGGCTTATAGCAATCAGCCCCAGCATTTT. Protein: CASSLAGDRAYSNQPQHF. The entire variable domain, with the rest obtained from reference TRBV5-6 and TRBJ1-5, is as follows: DAGVTQSPTHLIKTRGQQVTLRCSPKSGHDTVSWYQQALGQGPQFIFQYYEEEERQRGNFPDRFSGHQFPNYSSELNVNALLLGDSALYLCASSLAGDRAYSNQPQHFGDGTRLSIL.

The chain recombines TRBV28 with TRBJ2-5; TRBD1 might be the D (5 bases). V was cut by 7 bases and J by 2 bases, with 14 bases left in between. The CDR3 length is 14 residues. Germline assignment: CDR1 MDHEN and CDR2 SYDVKM. CDR3 nucleotides: TGTGCCAGCATGCCGCAGGGTTGGCAAGAGACCCAGTACTTC. It specifies CASMPQGWQETQYF.

Only a few counts were recorded for this clone. V gene TRBV5-1 combines with J gene TRBJ2-3; tentative D call: TRBD2 (5 bases). The CDR3 has 17 amino acids. Germline V lookup: CDR1 SGHRS, CDR2 YFSETQ. V lost 0 bases, J lost 2 bases, and 16 bases lay in between. The CDR3 sequence: CASSLGSGKAFTDTQYF. Here the CDR3 DNA reads TGCGCCAGCAGCTTGGGGTCGGGGAAGGCTTTCACAGATACGCAGTATTTT.